Listed below are T cell receptor beta chains from one sample, sequenced in a study of T cells after yellow fever vaccination. TCRdb redid the calling of the 5' RACE reads with MiXCR, one entry per CDR3 protein. Of roughly 400,000 distinct CDR3 sequences in the sample, about 17% are singletons; the top ten hold 15% to 20%. The sequenced sample was PBMCs, obtained before the yellow fever booster vaccination. All receptors come from a man between 18 and 29 years old who received the YFV17D yellow fever vaccine. Both conserved end residues are part of each CDR3. A D gene is named only where the DNA matches it firmly. A row's size may be missing; if present it is once, few, many or a size class.

J | size | D | V | DNA | CDR3
TRBJ1-2 | few | - | TRBV5-1 | TGCGCCAGCAGGATCACCGGTTCTAACTATGGCTACACCTTC | CASRITGSNYGYTF
TRBJ2-3 | - | TRBD2 | TRBV20-1 | TGCAGTGCTAGCGGGACTAGCGGGGTGAGCACAGATACGCAGTATTTT | CSASGTSGVSTDTQYF
TRBJ1-3 | - | TRBD1 | TRBV30 | TGTGCCTGGATGGACAGGGGGCTAGGAAACACCATATATTTT | CAWMDRGLGNTIYF
TRBJ2-2 | - | TRBD2 | TRBV2 | TGTGCCATACTAGCGGAATACAACACCGGGGAGCTGTTTTTT | CAILAEYNTGELFF
TRBJ2-1 | - | TRBD2 | TRBV28 | TGTGCCAGCAGTTTAATCAGTCTAGCGGGCTCTGGCGAGCAGTTCTTC | CASSLISLAGSGEQFF
TRBJ2-1 | - | TRBD2 | TRBV3-1 | TGTGCCAGCAGCCAAGCAAAGGGACTAGCGGGCGGAAGATCCTACAATGAGCAGTTCTTC | CASSQAKGLAGGRSYNEQFF
TRBJ1-2 | - | - | TRBV7-8 | TGTGCCAGCAGCTTAAAAGGGGCCGCCCAATTTTCCTTTTTGAACTATGGCTACACCTTC | CASSLKGAAQFSFLNYGYTF
TRBJ2-5 | - | - | TRBV7-2 | TGTGCCAGCAGCTTAAGACGGCAAGAGACCCAGTACTTC | CASSLRRQETQYF
TRBJ2-7 | - | - | TRBV6-2/TRBV6-3 | TGTGCCAGCAGTTACTCGAAAAGTCGGACGCGATGGGGTTTAGAGCAGTACTTC | CASSYSKSRTRWGLEQYF
TRBJ1-1 | - | - | TRBV5-4 | TGTGCCAGCAGTGGGGGGCCCGACACTGAAGCTTTCTTT | CASSGGPDTEAFF
TRBJ2-1 | - | - | TRBV7-3 | TGTGCCAGCAGCTTATCACTAAGCGGCTACAATGAGCAGTTCTTC | CASSLSLSGYNEQFF
TRBJ2-3 | - | TRBD2 | TRBV7-3 | TGTGCCAGCAGCTCCCTAACTAGCGGGCTTAGCACAGATACGCAGTATTTT | CASSSLTSGLSTDTQYF
TRBJ2-1 | - | - | TRBV11-3 | TGTGCCAGCAGCTTAGAAGGGACCGCTCAGGATGAGCAGTTCTTC | CASSLEGTAQDEQFF
TRBJ1-1 | few | TRBD1 | TRBV12-3/TRBV12-4 | TGTGCCAGCAGTCACCGACAGGGAAGAAGCACTGAAGCTTTCTTT | CASSHRQGRSTEAFF
TRBJ2-2 | - | TRBD2 | TRBV10-1 | TGCGCCAGCAGTGACGCAGGGAGGGATCCCGGGGAGCTGTTTTTT | CASSDAGRDPGELFF
TRBJ2-1 | - | - | TRBV24-1 | TGTGCCACCAGTGATTTGCGTGAGCAGTTCTTC | CATSDLREQFF
TRBJ2-7 | - | - | TRBV4-1 | TGCGCCAGCAGCCAAGAAACGGAGGCTGTCTACGAGCAGTACTTC | CASSQETEAVYEQYF
TRBJ1-2 | - | TRBD1 | TRBV12-3/TRBV12-4 | TGTGCCAGCAGTTTAGGGACAGGGGGCGTTGGCTACACCTTC | CASSLGTGGVGYTF
TRBJ2-1 | once | - | TRBV6-1 | TGTGCCAGCAGTACCCCGGCTGTGAGGACAGAAATTTCCTACAATGAGCAGTTCTTC | CASSTPAVRTEISYNEQFF
TRBJ2-5 | - | - | TRBV11-1 | TGTGCCAGCAGCTTATGGGGTCAAGGATCTTTCCAAGAGACCCAGTACTTC | CASSLWGQGSFQETQYF
TRBJ2-5 | - | - | TRBV4-2 | TGTGCCAGCAGCCAGGGCACTTACGCGGAGACCCAGTACTTC | CASSQGTYAETQYF
TRBJ2-5 | - | TRBD1 | TRBV7-9 | TGTGCCAGCAGCTGGGACAGGGGTTCAGGAGAGACCCAGTACTTC | CASSWDRGSGETQYF
TRBJ1-2 | - | - | TRBV25-1 | TGTGCCACCGGAGTATTCGATGGCTACACCTTC | CATGVFDGYTF
TRBJ1-4 | - | - | TRBV20-1 | TGCAGTGCTAGACCGACTAGAAGGGATTGGGCCCCACTCCTAAATGAAAAACTGTTTTTT | CSARPTRRDWAPLLNEKLFF
TRBJ2-2 | few | - | TRBV5-1 | TGCGCCAGCAGCTCCCTCCCGCGGAACACCGGGGAGCTGTTTTTT | CASSSLPRNTGELFF
TRBJ1-5 | - | - | TRBV20-1 | TGCAGTGCTAGAGATACGATGGGGAGGAGTAGTCAGCCCCAGCATTTT | CSARDTMGRSSQPQHF
TRBJ2-7 | - | - | TRBV7-6 | TGTGCCAGCAGCCCTAAGGGGGGGAGCTCCTACGAGCAGTACTTC | CASSPKGGSSYEQYF
TRBJ2-3 | - | - | TRBV7-3 | TGTGCCAGCAGCCCCGATTACTCTACAAGTGCAGATACGCAGTATTTT | CASSPDYSTSADTQYF
TRBJ2-3 | few | - | TRBV12-3/TRBV12-4 | TGTGCCAGCAGTCGCATCGGGACAGATACGCAGTATTTT | CASSRIGTDTQYF
TRBJ2-1 | - | TRBD2 | TRBV4-3 | TGCGCCAGCAGCCAGGAGCGCCCCGGCGGGGGGTCCTACAATGAGCAGTTCTTC | CASSQERPGGGSYNEQFF
TRBJ2-1 | - | TRBD2 | TRBV6-5 | TGTGCCACTAGCGGGGGCTACAATGAGCAGTTCTTC | CATSGGYNEQFF
TRBJ1-5 | few | - | TRBV24-1 | TGTGCCACCAGAGACAACCATCAGCCCCAGCATTTT | CATRDNHQPQHF
TRBJ2-1 | few | TRBD2 | TRBV7-3 | TGTGCCAGCAGCTCCGGCGGGGGGGCCACGATCTTC | CASSSGGGATIF
TRBJ1-2 | - | - | TRBV2 | TGTGCCAGCGGTGAATATGGCTACACCTTC | CASGEYGYTF
TRBJ2-7 | few | - | TRBV9 | TGTGCCAGCAGCAAAGACGAGTCCGAGCAGTACTTC | CASSKDESEQYF
TRBJ2-5 | - | TRBD1 | TRBV15 | TGTGCCACCAGCACCCGGGACAGGGTGTCAGAGACCCAGTACTTC | CATSTRDRVSETQYF
TRBJ2-2 | - | - | TRBV12-3/TRBV12-4 | TGTGCCAGCAGTTTCCGGCCCGGGGAGCTGTTTTTT | CASSFRPGELFF
TRBJ1-5 | - | - | TRBV7-2 | TGTGCCAGCAGCTTGATGGCGCTTCAGCCCCAGCATTTT | CASSLMALQPQHF
TRBJ1-2 | few | TRBD1 | TRBV27 | TGTGCCAGCAGCTCGACAGGGAACGCCTATGGCTACACCTTC | CASSSTGNAYGYTF
TRBJ2-1 | - | - | TRBV20-1 | TGCAGTGCTAGAGATCCGGGTAGGAATGAGCAGTTCTTC | CSARDPGRNEQFF
TRBJ1-3 | few | - | TRBV6-5 | TGTGCCAGCAGTTACTCGACCGGAACCTCTGGAAACACCATATATTTT | CASSYSTGTSGNTIYF
TRBJ1-2 | - | - | TRBV5-1 | TGCGCCAGCAGCTTGGAAAAACGGCGGCCCGGTGGCTACACCTTC | CASSLEKRRPGGYTF
TRBJ1-6 | - | - | TRBV6-5 | TGTGCCAGCAGTTACTCCCGGGACTGGGATTCACCCCTCCACTTT | CASSYSRDWDSPLHF
TRBJ2-1 | - | - | TRBV5-5 | TGTGCCAGCAGCTCTTGGGGGACCTACAATGAGCAGTTCTTC | CASSSWGTYNEQFF
TRBJ1-2 | - | - | TRBV4-3 | TGCGCCAGCAGCCAAGCTCCGACTGAGGGTGGCTACACCTTC | CASSQAPTEGGYTF
TRBJ2-2 | once | - | TRBV6-2/TRBV6-3 | TGTGCCAGCAGTTCGTTCCTCAGGGGTGCCGGGGAGCTGTTTTTT | CASSSFLRGAGELFF
TRBJ1-1 | few | - | TRBV5-1 | TGCGCCACCAGGGCGGACGCTGAAGCTTTCTTT | CATRADAEAFF
TRBJ2-6 | few | - | TRBV4-2 | TGTGCCAGCAGCCCCCGGATGGCGCGCTCTGGGGCCAACGTCCTGACTTTC | CASSPRMARSGANVLTF
TRBJ2-3 | - | TRBD1 | TRBV6-1 | TGTGCCAGCAGTGTTCGCTGGTCCGAAATTGGAACAGGGGGCCGGGAGACCCAGTATTTT | CASSVRWSEIGTGGRETQYF
TRBJ2-1 | - | TRBD1 | TRBV15 | TGTGCCACCAGCAGCACTTGGGACAGGGGTGATGAGCAGTTCTTC | CATSSTWDRGDEQFF
TRBJ2-1 | few | - | TRBV10-3 | TGTGCCATCAACGTATACAATGAGCAGTTCTTC | CAINVYNEQFF
TRBJ2-1 | - | TRBD1 | TRBV5-1 | TGCGCCAGCAGCCCCTTTACCGGGACAGGGGTTAATGAGCAGTTCTTC | CASSPFTGTGVNEQFF
TRBJ1-5 | many | TRBD1 | TRBV4-3 | TGCGCCAGCAGCCAAACACACAGGGGGCTAAACAATCAGCCCCAGCATTTT | CASSQTHRGLNNQPQHF